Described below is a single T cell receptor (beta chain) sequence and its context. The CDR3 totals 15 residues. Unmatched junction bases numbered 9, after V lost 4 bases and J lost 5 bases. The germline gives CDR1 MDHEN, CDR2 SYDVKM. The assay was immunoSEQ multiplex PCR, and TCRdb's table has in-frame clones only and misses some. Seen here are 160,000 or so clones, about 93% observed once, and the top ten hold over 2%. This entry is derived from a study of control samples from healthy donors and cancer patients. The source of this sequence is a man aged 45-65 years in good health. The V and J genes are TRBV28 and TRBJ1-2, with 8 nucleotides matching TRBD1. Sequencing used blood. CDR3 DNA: TGTGCCAGCAGTTCCGAAAGACAGGGGTATTATGGCTACACCTTC. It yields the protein CASSSERQGYYGYTF.